This paragraph covers one T cell receptor (beta chain) sequence. The deep-level immunoSEQ assay was used. For each subset, genomic DNA was distributed in equal portions over several immunoSEQ plates. The table came from immunoSEQ multiplex PCR; TCRdb's copy has only in-frame clones and leaves some out. The table has roughly 1,500,000 clones, about 98.5% seen once. V gave up 3 bases and J gave up 5 bases, with 12 bases separating them. This CDR3 region has 14 residues. Germline-derived CDR1 and CDR2 are MGHDK and SYGVNS. It was into CD45RA+ naive and CD45RA-negative memory subsets that the CD4+ cells were split. The sample comes from a study of shared clonotypes between healthy human individuals.

This clonotype was sampled from a man in his thirties or forties in good health. Sequenced material: naive CD4+ T cells sorted from blood. Subset reported: CD45RA+ positively selected. This sequence joins TRBV25-1 and TRBJ2-3; D is perhaps TRBD2 (5 bases). The CDR3 reads CASSDPRGGDTQYF. Written as DNA, the CDR3 is TGTGCCAGCAGTGACCCCCGGGGTGGAGATACGCAGTATTTT. The whole variable domain, remainder taken from reference TRBV25-1 and TRBJ2-3, is EADIYQTPRYLVIGTGKKITLECSQTMGHDKMYWYQQDPGMELHLIHYSYGVNSTEKGDLSSESTVSRIRTEHFPLTLESARPSHTSQYLCASSDPRGGDTQYFGPGTRLTVL.